This TCR beta chain emerged from a study of naive and memory T cell subsets. General study results and limits: Over 90% of naive TCR sequences appeared only once, unlike memory subsets. Between naive and memory subsets, TCR abundance power law exponents differed. A few larger clonotypes appeared in naive repertoires, especially CD8, possibly memory cells re-expressing CD45RA. TCR counts from RNA may reflect activation-linked expression changes.

The trim removed 6 bases at V and 3 bases at J, leaving 3 bases unmatched. The CDR3 spans 14 residues. Germline lookup yields CDR1 MDHEN and CDR2 SYDVKM. The beta constant-region primer was an equimolar mix of two oligonucleotides covering TRBC1 and TRBC2. Ligated cDNA was amplified by four rounds of PCR with nested alpha and beta constant-region primers and SP2. TCRdb re-called the UMI-ligation and nested PCR reads with MiXCR, one entry per CDR3 protein. Here the sample spans roughly 83,000 distinct CDR3 sequences, roughly 10% being singletons. This clonotype was counted between two and nine times. Its antigen is unidentified. From the second PCR step, alpha and beta chains were amplified apart.

What was sequenced was naive CD4+ T cells from blood. The genes are TRBV28 and TRBJ2-4, with 9 bases aligning to TRBD1. This clonotype originated in a human donor in good health. The CDR3 loop reads CASRGQGGKNIQYF. The DNA for the CDR3 is TGTGCCAGCAGGGGACAGGGTGGCAAAAACATTCAGTACTTC.